This TCR beta chain was recovered during a study of blood T cells in healthy people across ages (dated by TCRdb to between 2015 and 2017). Looking at the study overall: Template switching captured roughly one uniquely barcoded TCR beta cDNA molecule per two T cells in model experiments. Age-related changes in TCR beta repertoire diversity were measured in the study by deep sequencing normalized with unique cDNA molecular identifiers. The donors were split into four age groups: young (average approximately 16 years), middle-aged (about 40), aged (62) and long-lived (under 90). To avoid experimental bias, donors of different ages were spread randomly across the sequencing lanes. Two additional independent replicas of 1 million unique cDNA reads from the same blood draw were analyzed for two donors (one aged 18 to 30 and one aged 80 or older). On the study overall, not on this receptor specifically: The long-lived group showed more naive CD4+ T cells, fewer expanded clones and increased TCR diversity than the aged group, suggesting age selection. As age increased, observed TCR beta diversity per million T cells dropped in a roughly linear way, and a significant reduction was already evident by age 40. Because the CMV infection status of the donors was unknown, age-related changes in expanded clonotypes may potentially have been confounded. Conclusive comparison of naive and antigen-experienced compartments was prevented by the profiling of bulk unsorted PBMCs. There was a strong correlation between observed TCR beta diversity and the percentage of naive T cells measured by flow cytometry. Total diversity estimates from one million sequenced T cells were considered lower bounds and underestimates.

Libraries were built with 5' RACE. The instrument was an Illumina HiSeq 2500. The second PCR ran for about 7 to 11 cycles and used a J-beta primer mix along with a sample-barcoded 5' primer. A template-switch 5' adaptor carrying 12 random nucleotides introduced a unique molecular identifier onto each TCR beta cDNA molecule. Each sample yielded at least 3 million CDR3-containing paired-end reads. All of the RNA was converted into first-strand cDNA using the Mint cDNA synthesis kit, with a TRBC-specific oligonucleotide serving as the primer. Following uracil-DNA glycosylase treatment, all cDNA underwent a first 18-cycle PCR with the universal primers M1SS and BC2_uni_R. Regarding the original processing steps: Each sample was normalized by randomly selecting 1 million high-quality reads, each carrying a distinct molecular identifier. Instead of being binned into consensus sequences, reads with shared molecular identifiers were discarded. MiTCR, set to a Q25 quality threshold and the strictest error-elimination algorithm, was used for CDR3 identification, clonotype clustering and error correction. Lower-bound total TCR beta diversity was estimated with a nonparametric unseen species model using Euler transformation. TCRdb itself trimmed the public reads at Q25 with fastp, ran MiXCR and retained productive beta chains. Each entry merges the rows of one CDR3 protein and shows their most common DNA and genes. What appears here as the V and J calls and clone size reflects TCRdb's work, not the paper's. In this sample the table shows 2 million or so distinct CDR3 sequences, around 48% of which occur a single time. The ten largest account for over 2% of the sample.

With regard to this clonotype: Its recognized antigen is unknown. Per-base quality was not reported, and no clone a single base away is much larger than it.

The germline V gene provides CDR1 SGDLS and CDR2 YYNGEE. Counted from cysteine to phenylalanine, this CDR3 has 13 amino acids. Here the CDR3 DNA is all that survives: 39 bases in frame from base 1. The trim is 2 bases for V and 4 bases for J, with a gap of 9 bases between the germline ends. Systemically healthy Caucasian individuals from Russia, roughly 40 in total and aged 6 to 90 years, were included as donors. Ten milliliters of peripheral blood were drawn from each donor into EDTA-treated Vacutainer tubes. Ficoll-Paque density-gradient centrifugation was used to isolate PBMCs, with at least 6 million per sample. Total RNA, at least 5 micrograms per sample, was extracted from PBMCs with Trizol reagent. Naive CD45RAhigh/CD27high T cell percentages were measured by flow cytometry on a PBMC aliquot from every donor.

This TCR derives from a woman aged 40 to 55 in good health. Sequencing used blood. The V and J segments used are TRBV9 and TRBJ1-2; the D gene is not confidently resolved. The DNA sequence is TGTGCCAGCAGCGTCGTGGGATTCTATGGCTACACCTTC. Protein translation: CASSVVGFYGYTF.